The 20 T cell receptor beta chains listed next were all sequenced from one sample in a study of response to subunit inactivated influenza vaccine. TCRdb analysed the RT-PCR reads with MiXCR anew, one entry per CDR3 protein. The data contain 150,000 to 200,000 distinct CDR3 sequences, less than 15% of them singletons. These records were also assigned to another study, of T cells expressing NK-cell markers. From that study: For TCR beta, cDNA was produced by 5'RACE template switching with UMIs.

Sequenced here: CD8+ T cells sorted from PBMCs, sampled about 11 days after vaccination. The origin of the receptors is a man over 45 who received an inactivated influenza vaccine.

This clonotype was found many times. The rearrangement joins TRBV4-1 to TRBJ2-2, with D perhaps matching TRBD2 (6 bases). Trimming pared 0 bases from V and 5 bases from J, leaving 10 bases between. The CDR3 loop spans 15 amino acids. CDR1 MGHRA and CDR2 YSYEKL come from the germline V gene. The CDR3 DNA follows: TGCGCCAGCAGCCAAGAACGGGGGTGGACCGGGGAGCTGTTTTTT. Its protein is CASSQERGWTGELFF.

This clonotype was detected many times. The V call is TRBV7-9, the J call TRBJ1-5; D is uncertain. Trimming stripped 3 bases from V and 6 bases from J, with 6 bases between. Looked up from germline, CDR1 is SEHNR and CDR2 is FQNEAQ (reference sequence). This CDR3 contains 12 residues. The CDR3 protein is CASSLFSQPQHF. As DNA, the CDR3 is TGTGCCAGCAGCTTGTTTTCTCAGCCCCAGCATTTT.

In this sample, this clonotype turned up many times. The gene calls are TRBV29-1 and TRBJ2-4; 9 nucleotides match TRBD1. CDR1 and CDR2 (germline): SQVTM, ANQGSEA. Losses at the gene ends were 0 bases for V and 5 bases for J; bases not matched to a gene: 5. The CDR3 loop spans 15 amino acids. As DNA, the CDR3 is TGCAGCGTTGAAGAGGACAGGGGCGGGGAAAACATTCAGTACTTC. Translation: CSVEEDRGGENIQYF.

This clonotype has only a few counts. The CDR3 sequence is CASSQETEGYTF. The CDR3 DNA reads TGCGCCAGCAGCCAAGAGACTGAGGGCTACACCTTC. V is TRBV4-1 and J is TRBJ1-2; no reliable D call. Germline values: CDR1 MGHRA, CDR2 YSYEKL. The CDR3 totals 12 residues. V was trimmed by 0 bases and J by 8 bases, leaving 7 bases between them.

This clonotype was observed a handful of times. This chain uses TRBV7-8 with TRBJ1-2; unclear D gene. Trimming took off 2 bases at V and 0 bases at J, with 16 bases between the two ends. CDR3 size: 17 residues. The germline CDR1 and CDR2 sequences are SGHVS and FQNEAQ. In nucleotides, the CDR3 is TGTGCCAGCAGCTTAAGAAGGGCGGGCCGCGCTAACTATGGCTACACCTTC. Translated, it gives CASSLRRAGRANYGYTF.

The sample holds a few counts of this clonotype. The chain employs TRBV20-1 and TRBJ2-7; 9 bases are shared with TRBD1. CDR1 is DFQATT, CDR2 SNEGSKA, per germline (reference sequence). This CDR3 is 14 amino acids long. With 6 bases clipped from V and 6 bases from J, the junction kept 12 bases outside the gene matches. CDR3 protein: CSADPGQGLAEQYF. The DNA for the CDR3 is TGCAGTGCGGACCCGGGACAGGGTCTGGCCGAGCAGTACTTC.

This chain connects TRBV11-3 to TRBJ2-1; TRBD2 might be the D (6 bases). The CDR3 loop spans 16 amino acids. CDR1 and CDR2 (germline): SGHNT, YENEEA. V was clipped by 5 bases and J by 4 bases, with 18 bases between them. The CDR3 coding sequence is TGTGCCAGCAGCCCCTATGGGGCGGGACTTTACAATGAGCAGTTCTTC. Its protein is CASSPYGAGLYNEQFF. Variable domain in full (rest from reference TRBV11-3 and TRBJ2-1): EAGVVQSPRYKIIEKKQPVAFWCNPISGHNTLYWYLQNLGQGPELLIRYENEEAVDDSQLPKDRFSAERLKGVDSTLKIQPAELGDSAVYLCASSPYGAGLYNEQFFGPGTRLTVL.

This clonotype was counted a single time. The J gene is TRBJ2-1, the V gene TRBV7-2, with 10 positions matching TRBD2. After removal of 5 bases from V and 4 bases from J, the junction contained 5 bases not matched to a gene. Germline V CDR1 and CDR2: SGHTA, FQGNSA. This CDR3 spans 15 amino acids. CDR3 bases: TGTGCCAGCAGCGTTACTAGCGGGAATTACAATGAGCAGTTCTTC. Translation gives CASSVTSGNYNEQFF.

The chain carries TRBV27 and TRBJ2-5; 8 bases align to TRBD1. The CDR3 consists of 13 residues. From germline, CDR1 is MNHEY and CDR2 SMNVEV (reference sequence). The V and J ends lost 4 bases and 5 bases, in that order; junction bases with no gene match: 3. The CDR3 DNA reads TGTGCCAGCAGTTGGACAGGGTTGGAGACCCAGTACTTC. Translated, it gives CASSWTGLETQYF.

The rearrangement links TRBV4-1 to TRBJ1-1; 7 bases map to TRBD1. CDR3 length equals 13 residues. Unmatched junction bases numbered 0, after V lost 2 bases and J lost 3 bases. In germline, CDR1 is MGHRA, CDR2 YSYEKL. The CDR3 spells CASSQQGDTEAFF. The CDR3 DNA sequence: TGCGCCAGCAGCCAACAGGGGGACACTGAAGCTTTCTTT.

CDR3 residues: CSAPKLAGDGYEQFF. In nucleotides, the CDR3 is TGCAGTGCTCCAAAACTAGCGGGAGATGGGTATGAGCAGTTCTTC. The chain is built from TRBV20-1 and TRBJ2-1, with TRBD2 identical over 11 bases. Unmatched junction bases numbered 11, after V lost 5 bases and J lost 8 bases. The CDR3 runs 15 residues. The germline V gene has CDR1 DFQATT and CDR2 SNEGSKA (reference sequence).

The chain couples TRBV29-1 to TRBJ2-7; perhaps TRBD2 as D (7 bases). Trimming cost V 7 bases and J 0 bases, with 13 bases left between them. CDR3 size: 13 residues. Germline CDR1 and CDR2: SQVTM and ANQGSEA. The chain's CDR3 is CSALGGHSYEQYF. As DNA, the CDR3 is TGCAGCGCCCTGGGGGGGCACTCCTACGAGCAGTACTTC.

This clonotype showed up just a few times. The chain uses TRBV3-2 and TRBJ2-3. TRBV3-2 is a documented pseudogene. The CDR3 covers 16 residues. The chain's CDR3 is CASSQDIGSVCDTQYF. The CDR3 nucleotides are TGTGCCAGCAGCCAAGATATTGGCTCTGTGTGTGATACGCAGTATTTT.

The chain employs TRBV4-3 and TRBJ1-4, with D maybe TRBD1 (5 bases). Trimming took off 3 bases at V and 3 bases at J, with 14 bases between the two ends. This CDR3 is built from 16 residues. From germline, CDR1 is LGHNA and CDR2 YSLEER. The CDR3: CASSHPPQGANEKLFF. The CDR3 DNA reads TGCGCCAGCAGCCATCCCCCGCAGGGAGCTAATGAAAAACTGTTTTTT.

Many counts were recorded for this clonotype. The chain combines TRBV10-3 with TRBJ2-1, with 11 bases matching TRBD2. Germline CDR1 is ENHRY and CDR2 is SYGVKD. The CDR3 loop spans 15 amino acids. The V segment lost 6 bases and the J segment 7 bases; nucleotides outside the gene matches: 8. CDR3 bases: TGTGCCATCAGCGTGGGACTAGCGGACTCAAATGAGCAGTTCTTC. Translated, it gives CAISVGLADSNEQFF.

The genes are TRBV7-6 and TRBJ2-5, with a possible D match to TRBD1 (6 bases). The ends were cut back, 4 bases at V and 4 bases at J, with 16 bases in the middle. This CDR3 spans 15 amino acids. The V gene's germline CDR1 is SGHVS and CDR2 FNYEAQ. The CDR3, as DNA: TGTGCCAGCAGCTATACACAGGGAATAGGAGAGACCCAGTACTTC. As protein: CASSYTQGIGETQYF.

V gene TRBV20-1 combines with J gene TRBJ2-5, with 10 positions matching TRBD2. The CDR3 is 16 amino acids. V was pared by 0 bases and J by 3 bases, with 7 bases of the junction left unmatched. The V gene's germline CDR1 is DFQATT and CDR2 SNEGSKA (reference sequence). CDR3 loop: CSARDLLAGIKETQYF. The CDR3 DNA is TGCAGTGCTAGAGACCTACTAGCGGGGATAAAAGAGACCCAGTACTTC.

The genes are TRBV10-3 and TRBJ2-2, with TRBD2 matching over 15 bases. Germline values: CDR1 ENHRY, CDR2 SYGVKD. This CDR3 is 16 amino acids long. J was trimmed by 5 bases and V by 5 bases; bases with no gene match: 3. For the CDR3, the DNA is TGTGCCATCAGTCGGACTAGCGGGGGGGCGACCGGGGAGCTGTTTTTT. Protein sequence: CAISRTSGGATGELFF.

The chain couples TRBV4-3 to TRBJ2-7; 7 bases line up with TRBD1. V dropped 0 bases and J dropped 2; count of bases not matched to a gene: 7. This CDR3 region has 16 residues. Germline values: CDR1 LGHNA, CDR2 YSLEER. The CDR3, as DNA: TGCGCCAGCAGCCAAGATGTTGGGACAGCAACCTACGAGCAGTACTTC. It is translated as CASSQDVGTATYEQYF.

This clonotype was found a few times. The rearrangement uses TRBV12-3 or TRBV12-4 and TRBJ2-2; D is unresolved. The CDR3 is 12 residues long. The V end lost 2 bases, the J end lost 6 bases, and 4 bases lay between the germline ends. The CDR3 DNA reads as TGTGCCAGCAGTTTAAATGCCGGGGAGCTGTTTTTT. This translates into CASSLNAGELFF.